This T cell receptor beta chain was observed in a study of cytomegalovirus exposure and HLA in healthy donors. Study-wide results and caveats: Cytomegalovirus association was assigned to about 150 TCR beta chains. Confirmation in vitro established that three CMV-associated chains were specific for CMV antigens.

Vbeta (60) and Jbeta (13) primers were used in the PCR. Clones were sequenced by immunoSEQ multiplex PCR, and TCRdb holds only the in-frame ones, with some missing. This table holds around 200,000 clones, over 75% found once. The CDR3 runs 14 residues. V was cut by 0 bases and J by 2 bases, with 7 bases left in between. From germline, CDR1 is SGHTA and CDR2 FQGNSA. In the case of this clone: What it binds is not known. Other DNA sequences in the sample encode the same CDR3.

The source material was PBMCs. The receptor's source is a woman in her fifties or sixties in good health and CMV-seropositive. The gene calls are TRBV7-2 and TRBJ2-5; D gene ambiguous. The CDR3 loop is CASSLAGQQETQYF. CDR3 sequence (DNA): TGTGCCAGCAGCTTAGCGGGCCAGCAAGAGACCCAGTACTTC.